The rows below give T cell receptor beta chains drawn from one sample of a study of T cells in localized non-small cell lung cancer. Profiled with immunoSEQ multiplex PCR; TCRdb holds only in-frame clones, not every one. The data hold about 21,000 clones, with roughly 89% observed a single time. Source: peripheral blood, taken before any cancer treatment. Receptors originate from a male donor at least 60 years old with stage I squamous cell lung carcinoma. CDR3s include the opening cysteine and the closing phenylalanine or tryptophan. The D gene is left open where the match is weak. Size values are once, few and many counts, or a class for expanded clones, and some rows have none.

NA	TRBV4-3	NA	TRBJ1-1	TGCGCCAGCAGCCAAGATATGGGGGGAGGCACTGAAGCTTTCTTT	CASSQDMGGGTEAFF
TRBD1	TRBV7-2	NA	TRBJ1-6	TGTGCCAGCAGACAGGGGGACATTTCACCCCTCCACTTT	CASRQGDISPLHF
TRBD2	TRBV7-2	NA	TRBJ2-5	TGTGCCAGCAGCTTTGACGGGGGGGCGGGAGAGACCCAGTACTTC	CASSFDGGAGETQYF
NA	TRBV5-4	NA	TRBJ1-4	TGTGCCAGCAGCTTGGCCGGGGATGAAAAACTGTTTTTT	CASSLAGDEKLFF
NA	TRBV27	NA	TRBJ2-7	TGTGCCAGCAGTTTACGGGTAGGGAGCTCCTACGAGCAGTACTTC	CASSLRVGSSYEQYF
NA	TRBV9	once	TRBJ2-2	TGTGCCAGCAGCCCTGGGGTGGTGAGCACCGGGGAGCTGTTTTTT	CASSPGVVSTGELFF
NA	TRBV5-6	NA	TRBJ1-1	TGTGCCAGCAGCGGGGGACGCCTGAACACTGAAGCTTTCTTT	CASSGGRLNTEAFF
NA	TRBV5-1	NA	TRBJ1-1	TGCGCCAGCAGCTTGGAACGGCTCCACACTGAAGCTTTCTTT	CASSLERLHTEAFF
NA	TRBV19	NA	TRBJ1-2	TGTGCCAGTAGTATTTCGGCAGGTAGGATTGGCTACACCTTC	CASSISAGRIGYTF
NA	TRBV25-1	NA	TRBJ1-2	TGTGCCAGCAGTGATACGGGACTCCTGAACTATGGCTACACCTTC	CASSDTGLLNYGYTF
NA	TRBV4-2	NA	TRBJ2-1	TGTGCCAGCAGCCGGAAGAACAGGGTAGTAAACAATGAGCAGTTCTTC	CASSRKNRVVNNEQFF
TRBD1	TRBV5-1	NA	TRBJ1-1	TGCGCCAGCAGCACGGACAGGCAAGTCGAAGCTTTCTTT	CASSTDRQVEAFF
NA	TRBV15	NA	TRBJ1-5	TGTGCCACCAGCCCCGATAGAGGTCAGCCCCAGCATTTT	CATSPDRGQPQHF
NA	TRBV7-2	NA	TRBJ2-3	TGTGCCAGCAGCTTAAGTTCATATACGCAGTATTTT	CASSLSSYTQYF
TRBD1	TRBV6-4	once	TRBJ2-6	TGTGCCAGCAGTACAGGGGGCTCTGGGGCCAACGTCCTGACTTTC	CASSTGGSGANVLTF
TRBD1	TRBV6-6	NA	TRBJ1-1	TGTGCCAGCAGCCCTTCGGGGACAGAGTCGAGGACTGAAGCTTTCTTT	CASSPSGTESRTEAFF
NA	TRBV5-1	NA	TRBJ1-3	TGCGCCAGACCCCTCCCCCCCGGGCAACTGCGCTACACCATATATTTT	CARPLPPGQLRYTIYF
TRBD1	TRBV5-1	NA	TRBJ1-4	TGCGCCAGCAGCCCATTGACAGGGTCCGGAAAACTGTTTTTT	CASSPLTGSGKLFF
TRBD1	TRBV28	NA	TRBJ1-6	TGTGCCAGCAGTTTGGAGTCAGGGACAGGGGAAAATTCACCCCTCCACTTT	CASSLESGTGENSPLHF
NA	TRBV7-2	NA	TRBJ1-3	TGTGCCAGCAGCATCAGAGGCTCTGGAAACACCATATATTTT	CASSIRGSGNTIYF
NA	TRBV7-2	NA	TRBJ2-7	TGTGCCAGCAGCTCGAGGCCGGCGGCCGAGCAGTACTTC	CASSSRPAAEQYF
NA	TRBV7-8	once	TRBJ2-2	TGTGCCAGCAGCTTAGGACATATGAACGGGGAGCTGTTTTTT	CASSLGHMNGELFF
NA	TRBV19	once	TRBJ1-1	TGTGCCAGTACAGGTTACACTGAAGCTTTCTTT	CASTGYTEAFF
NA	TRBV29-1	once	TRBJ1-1	TGCAGCGTTGATCAGGGGATGAACACTGAAGCTTTCTTT	CSVDQGMNTEAFF
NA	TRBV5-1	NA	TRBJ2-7	TGCGCCAGCAGAGGCGGGCGCTTTTCCTACGAGCAGTACTTC	CASRGGRFSYEQYF
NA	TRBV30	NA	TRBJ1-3	TGTGCCTGGAGAGGGCAGGGCGGCTTTGACACCATATATTTT	CAWRGQGGFDTIYF
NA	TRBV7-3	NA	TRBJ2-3	TGTGCCAGCAGCTATCGGGGGACCCCCACAGATACGCAGTATTTT	CASSYRGTPTDTQYF
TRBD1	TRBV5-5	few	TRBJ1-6	TGTGCCAGCAGCTTTGAAACAGGGGGTATAACAAATTCACCCCTCCACTTT	CASSFETGGITNSPLHF
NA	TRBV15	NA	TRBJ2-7	TGTGCCACCAGCAGAAGGTCGACAACGAGCTCCTACGAGCAGTACTTC	CATSRRSTTSSYEQYF
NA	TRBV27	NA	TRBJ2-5	TGTGCCAGCAGTCTACTACCCGGAGGGGCCCAAGAGACCCAGTACTTC	CASSLLPGGAQETQYF
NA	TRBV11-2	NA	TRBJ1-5	TGTGCCAGCAGCTTAGGCACAGGGTTCTCCAATCAGCCCCAGCATTTT	CASSLGTGFSNQPQHF
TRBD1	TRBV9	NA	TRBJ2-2	TGTGCCAGCAGCGTCCGGACAGGGGACCCCGGGGAGCTGTTTTTT	CASSVRTGDPGELFF
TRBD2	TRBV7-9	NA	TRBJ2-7	TGTGCCAGCAGCCAAGATGGGAGTAGCGGGGCTAACGAGCAGTACTTC	CASSQDGSSGANEQYF
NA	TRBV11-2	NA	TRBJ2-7	TGTGCCAGCAGCTTTGGACGGTCCAACTACGAGCAGTACTTC	CASSFGRSNYEQYF
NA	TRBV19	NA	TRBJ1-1	TGTGCCAGTATCCAGCGCTGGGAGAACACTGAAGCTTTCTTT	CASIQRWENTEAFF
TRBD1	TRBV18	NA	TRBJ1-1	TGTGCCAGCTCACCCTCGGGACAGGGAGGAGACACTGAAGCTTTCTTT	CASSPSGQGGDTEAFF
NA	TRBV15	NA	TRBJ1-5	TGTGCCACCAGCAGAGATCTGGGGGTTACGGAACCCCAGCATTTT	CATSRDLGVTEPQHF
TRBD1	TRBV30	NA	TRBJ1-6	TGTGCCTGGAGTGTACAGGGGTCGTGGGCACCCCTCCACTTT	CAWSVQGSWAPLHF
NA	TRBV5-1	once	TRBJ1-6	TGCGCCAGCAGCTTGGCCGCAGGGGAGGTTTCACCCCTCCACTTT	CASSLAAGEVSPLHF
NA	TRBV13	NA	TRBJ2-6	TGTGCCAGCAGCTTCGGCCCCGGGGCCAACGTCCTGACTTTC	CASSFGPGANVLTF
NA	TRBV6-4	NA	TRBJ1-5	TGTGCCAGCAGTGAAGTAGCCGGTCAGCCCCAGCATTTT	CASSEVAGQPQHF
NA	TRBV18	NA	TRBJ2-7	TGTGCCAGCTCACCACCGACCTACGAGCAGTACTTC	CASSPPTYEQYF
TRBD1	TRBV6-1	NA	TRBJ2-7	TGTGCCAGCAATCTGGACAGGAGCTCCTACGAGCAGTACTTC	CASNLDRSSYEQYF
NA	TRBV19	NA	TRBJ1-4	TGTGCCAGTAGTTCCAGGGGTTCGGCTAATGAAAAACTGTTTTTT	CASSSRGSANEKLFF
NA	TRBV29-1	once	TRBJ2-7	TGCAGCGTTGTCCGGGACTACGAGCAGTACTTC	CSVVRDYEQYF
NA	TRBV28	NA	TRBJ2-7	TGTGCCAGCAGTTCAAGTTCGACAGGTGCATCGTACGAGCAGTACTTC	CASSSSSTGASYEQYF
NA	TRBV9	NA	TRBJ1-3	TGTGCCAGCAGCCCGGCGAGTAGCAGAATCTCTGGAAACACCATATATTTT	CASSPASSRISGNTIYF
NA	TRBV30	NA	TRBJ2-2	TGTGCCTGGAGTCAGGGTGTGACCACGAACACCGGGGAGCTGTTTTTT	CAWSQGVTTNTGELFF
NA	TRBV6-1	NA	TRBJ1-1	TGTGCCAGCAATGTCGAAAGGGACACTGAAGCTTTCTTT	CASNVERDTEAFF
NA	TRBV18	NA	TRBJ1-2	TGTGCCAGCTCACCAACCACGATAGCACTTATTAACTATGGCTACACCTTC	CASSPTTIALINYGYTF
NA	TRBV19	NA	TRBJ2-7	TGTGCCAGTAGTTCCGGGCTCCGGTGGAACGAGCAGTACTTC	CASSSGLRWNEQYF
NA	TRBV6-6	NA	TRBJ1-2	TGTGCCAGCAGCCCGACCCATAACTATGGCTACACCTTC	CASSPTHNYGYTF
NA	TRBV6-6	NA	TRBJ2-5	TGTGCCAGCAGTCTCGGACAAACAATAAGCCCCCAGTACTTC	CASSLGQTISPQYF
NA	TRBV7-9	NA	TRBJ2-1	TGTGCCAGCACCGAATCAGGTGATGAGCAGTTCTTC	CASTESGDEQFF
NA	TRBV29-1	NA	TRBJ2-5	TGCAGCGTTGAGTTGGCAGGGCAAGAGACCCAGTACTTC	CSVELAGQETQYF
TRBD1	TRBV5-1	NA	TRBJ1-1	TGCGCCAGCACATACTCCGGGACAGGGTCCACTGAAGCTTTCTTT	CASTYSGTGSTEAFF
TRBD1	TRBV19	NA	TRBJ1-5	TGTGCCAGTAGTCGGGCCGGGACAGGAGTCAATCAGCCCCAGCATTTT	CASSRAGTGVNQPQHF